A selection of T cell receptor beta chains follows, all from one sample in a study of cytomegalovirus exposure and HLA in healthy donors. The method was immunoSEQ multiplex PCR; TCRdb's version includes in-frame clones alone and lacks a portion of them. Of 90,000 or so clones listed, approximately 71% were seen once; the top ten hold approximately 16%. Sequencing was done on a sample of PBMCs. These receptors came from a woman younger than 30 in good health and CMV-seropositive. The CDR3 runs from the conserved cysteine through the conserved F or W. The D gene is left open where the match is weak. Some rows mark clone size as missing; the rest say once, few, many or name a class of expanded clone.

>NA|TRBV15|TRBJ2-1|TRBD2
CATSSGGREQFF
TGTGCCACCAGCTCTGGCGGGAGGGAGCAGTTCTTC
>few|TRBV9|TRBJ2-1|NA
CASSVGWRVNEQFF
TGTGCCAGCAGCGTAGGTTGGAGAGTCAATGAGCAGTTCTTC
>NA|TRBV28|TRBJ1-5|NA
CASSLGGGNGQPQHF
TGTGCCAGCAGTTTAGGTGGGGGGAATGGTCAGCCCCAGCATTTT
>NA|TRBV5-1|TRBJ2-1|TRBD2
CASSLDPGTIGYNEQFF
TGCGCCAGCAGCTTGGACCCCGGGACTATTGGGTACAATGAGCAGTTCTTC
>NA|TRBV5-6|TRBJ2-7|TRBD2
CASSLLAGAYEQYF
TGTGCCAGCAGCTTACTAGCGGGGGCCTACGAGCAGTACTTC
>NA|TRBV6-6|TRBJ1-4|TRBD1
CASRKTGGRVNEKLFF
TGTGCCAGCAGAAAGACAGGGGGCCGGGTTAATGAAAAACTGTTTTTT
>NA|TRBV11-2|TRBJ1-1|NA
CASSPVRPGRMNTEAFF
TGTGCCAGCAGCCCGGTCCGACCTGGGAGGATGAACACTGAAGCTTTCTTT
>NA|TRBV5-1|TRBJ1-6|NA
CASSLYRAYNSPLHF
TGCGCCAGCAGCTTATACAGGGCCTATAATTCACCCCTCCACTTT
>few|TRBV6-4|TRBJ2-3|TRBD2
CASSSGSADTQYF
TGTGCCAGCTCTAGCGGGAGCGCAGATACGCAGTATTTT
>NA|TRBV6-5|TRBJ1-1|NA
CASSPTSMNTEAFF
TGTGCCAGCAGCCCCACAAGTATGAACACTGAAGCTTTCTTT
>NA|TRBV27|TRBJ2-7|NA
CASSLFAGIPYEQYF
TGTGCCAGCAGTTTATTTGCGGGAATCCCCTACGAGCAGTACTTC